This T cell receptor (beta chain) was captured by sequencing in a study of cytotoxic CD8 clonotypes in ibrutinib-treated CLL. Turning to the study itself: Among the samples, the mean was 255,043 productive templates and fewer than 95,000 productive rearrangements.

Profiling relied on immunoSEQ multiplex PCR, and the TCRdb table lists in-frame clones only, not all of them. The sample shows under 200,000 clones, 70% to 85% of them seen only once. Note on this clone: Its antigen is as yet unknown.

The V and J ends lost 6 bases and 7 bases respectively, with 10 bases between them. The V gene's germline CDR1 is LNHDA and CDR2 SQIVND (reference sequence). The length of the CDR3 is 11 residues. Points from the study as a whole: Among the clonotypes, public ones were uncommon and contracted or held stable on treatment.

This specimen consisted of PBMCs, obtained after 24 months of ibrutinib treatment. This chain links TRBV19 with TRBJ2-7, with D maybe TRBD2 (5 bases). This clonotype originated in a human donor with chronic lymphocytic leukemia. For the CDR3, the DNA is TGTGCCAGTAGCCGAGGGATGGAGCAGTACTTC. This codes for CASSRGMEQYF.